Listed here is a single TCR beta chain. The ends were cut back, 6 bases at V and 5 bases at J, with 10 bases in the middle. The germline CDR1 and CDR2 sequences are MNHEY and SMNVEV (reference sequence). The CDR3 contains 12 residues. TCRdb's table, derived via immunoSEQ multiplex PCR, lists solely in-frame clones and lacks some. Of 22,000 or so clones in the sample, just under 95% were seen once. These data come from a study of T cell changes during pregnancy in multiple sclerosis. This receptor was taken from a female donor with multiple sclerosis, enrolled in a pregnancy study. The chain has TRBV27 and TRBJ1-1; TRBD1 might be the D (5 bases). This specimen was CD8+ T cells from peripheral blood mononuclear cells, taken in the third trimester of pregnancy. DNA for the CDR3: TGTGCCAGCAGGGGGGGTTGGACTGAAGCTTTCTTT. It encodes CASRGGWTEAFF.